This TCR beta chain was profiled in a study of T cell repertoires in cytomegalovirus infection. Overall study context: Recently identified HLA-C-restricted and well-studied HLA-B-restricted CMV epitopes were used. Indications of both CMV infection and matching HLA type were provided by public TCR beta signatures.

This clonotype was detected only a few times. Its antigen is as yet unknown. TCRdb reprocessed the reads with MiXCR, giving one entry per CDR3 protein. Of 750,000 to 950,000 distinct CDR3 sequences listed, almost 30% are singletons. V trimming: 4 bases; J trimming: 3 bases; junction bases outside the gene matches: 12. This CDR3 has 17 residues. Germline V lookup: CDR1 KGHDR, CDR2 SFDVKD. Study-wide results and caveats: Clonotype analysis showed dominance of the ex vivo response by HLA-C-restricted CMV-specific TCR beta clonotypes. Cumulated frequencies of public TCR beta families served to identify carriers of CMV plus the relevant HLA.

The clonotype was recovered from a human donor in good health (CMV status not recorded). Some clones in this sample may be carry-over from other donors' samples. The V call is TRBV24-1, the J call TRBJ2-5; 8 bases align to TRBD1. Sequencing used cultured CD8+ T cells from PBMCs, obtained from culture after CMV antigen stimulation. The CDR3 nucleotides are TGTGCCACCAGTGACTCTATCCGACAGGGGTGGGAAGAGACCCAGTACTTC. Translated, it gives CATSDSIRQGWEETQYF.